The present T cell receptor beta chain was sequenced within a study of T cells in Graves' hyperthyroidism and ophthalmopathy (dated by TCRdb to about 2019). Describing the broader study: A discovery cohort of 95 to 100 patients, 43 with Graves' ophthalmopathy and approximately 57 with stable Graves' hyperthyroidism, was used to find distinguishing TCR V-J signatures. An independent validation cohort of around 19 hyperthyroidism patients and about 16 patients who later progressed to ophthalmopathy tested prospective prediction of ophthalmopathy. The 95 to 100 discovery patients were divided at random into training and test sets in a 7:3 ratio. The study also compared thyroid tissue and blood T-cell repertoires from roughly 6 Graves' hyperthyroidism patients. Following sampling, methimazole starting at 30 mg daily was given to hyperthyroidism patients, and high-dose intravenous methylprednisolone was given to ophthalmopathy patients. According to the paper, TCR Vbeta CDR3 sequencing was carried out on 135 peripheral blood samples, which came from over 40 ophthalmopathy, 75 to 80 hyperthyroidism and approximately 17 progressor patients.

A remark on this clonotype: Which antigen it targets is not known. No base qualities exist here, and no much larger clone lies one base off it.

Trimming costs V 4 bases and J 4 bases, and their ends lie 8 bases apart. The CDR3 runs 14 amino acids, cysteine and phenylalanine included. Solely the CDR3 DNA is kept, with 42 bases framed from the first base. CDR1 and CDR2 are read off the germline V gene as ENHRY and SYGVKD. TCR beta CDR3 regions were amplified from RNA transcripts. The first round of RT-PCR for the TCR CDR3 was performed with the HTBI primer set and the Qiagen OneStep RT-PCR kit. Libraries were constructed in a second round of multiplex PCR, after which size selection and purification were carried out. The libraries were sequenced on an Illumina HiSeq2000 using paired-end 100 bp reads. Per the original workflow: SOAPnuke was used to process the raw data, removing reads that contained adapters or uncalled bases, had a mean Phred below 15, or lacked an exact match to the constant primer or identifier. COPE v1.2.5 was used to merge high-quality paired reads, and clonotypes were defined as unique nucleotide sequences. MiTCR v1.1 was used to align clonotypes to the IMGT TRBV, TRBD and TRBJ reference segments. Only V-J combinations with frequency above 0.0001, covering roughly 99% of repertoires, were analysed. The TCS score was defined as F50 (clonal expansion) divided by E x V (chaos), with BLOSUM62-based TCRdist calculated between CDR3 peptides within each V-J. Welch's t-statistics and random forest reduced roughly 540 V-J features to roughly 13, which were used in a naive Bayes classifier (R e1071). Thyroid-blood repertoire similarity was quantified with the Morisita-Horn index. TCRdb's own reprocessing of the public reads used fastp at Q25 and MiXCR and kept productive beta chains. Merged by CDR3 protein, the rows form single entries marked with the most common genes and DNA. The V and J calls and clone size are TCRdb's, not the authors'. The sample yields over 650,000 distinct CDR3 sequences; less than 45% were counted once. Together, the top ten hold approximately 7.2% of the sample.

Any patient with an uncontrolled infection, another autoimmune disease, pregnancy or lactation was excluded. Diagnoses relied on clinical symptoms, serum thyroxine and TRAb, thyroid ultrasound and orbital computed tomography. Total RNA was extracted with Trizol reagent, and quality was checked on an Agilent 2100 Bioanalyzer. What the research found in general, with its limitations: Most expanded thyroid clonotypes (frequency above 0.001) were also detected in blood, a finding suggesting that blood repertoires may reflect thyroid immune responses. In validation, the model predicted progression to ophthalmopathy a median of around 6.5 months before onset, with over 55% sensitivity and nearly 75% specificity. Sample size was not statistically predetermined, and investigators were not blinded to group allocation. Ophthalmopathy was separated from stable hyperthyroidism by a 13 V-J signature model, with approximately 90% sensitivity and about 81% specificity obtained in cross-validation and 80%/75% obtained in testing.

The sample comprised peripheral blood or thyroid tissue (not recorded which). The receptor comes from an adult man with Graves' disease, either hyperthyroidism or ophthalmopathy (not recorded which). Rearrangement joined TRBV10-3 to TRBJ2-6; the D gene cannot be resolved reliably. The CDR3 reads as follows: CAISGQTGANVLTF. The DNA sequence is as follows: TGTGCCATCAGTGGGCAGACAGGGGCCAACGTCCTGACTTTC.